This T cell receptor (beta chain) came from a study of T cells after yellow fever vaccination. On the study more broadly: Any fraction with a low cell number was prepared using SMART-Seq v4 Ultra Low Input. Study findings and constraints: In FACS-sorted repertoires, abundant clonotypes from the bulk population could appear as contaminants. Among primary-vaccination clones, most reappeared after the booster, at 96% for CD4 and 85% to 90% for CD8.

V trimming: 1 base; J trimming: 8 bases; junction bases outside the gene matches: 3. The CDR3 runs to 14 residues. The germline CDR1 and CDR2 sequences are MGHRA and YSYEKL. Making TCR cDNA involved 5'RACE template switching, which added UMIs and a universal primer site. TCRdb recomputed calls from the 5' RACE reads with MiXCR, one row per CDR3 protein. The table lists 50,000 to 60,000 distinct CDR3 sequences, 6% to 8.5% of them singletons. In this sample, this clonotype turned up a few times. This sequence originates from a man between 18 and 29 years old who received the YFV17D yellow fever vaccine. Sequences were derived from CD8+ T cells not binding an NS4B(214-222) dextramer, sorted from PBMCs, sampled about 49 days after the first yellow fever vaccination. The J gene is TRBJ2-1, the V gene TRBV4-1, with TRBD2 matching 9 bases. This chain's CDR3 is CASSQGSGGDEQFF. CDR3 nucleotides: TGCGCCAGCAGCCAAGGTAGCGGGGGCGATGAGCAGTTCTTC.